This T cell receptor beta chain was captured by sequencing in a study of blood T cell repertoires in COVID-19. Study summary: COVID-19 samples from acute and convalescent phases originated in the United States, Italy and Spain. The analysed material was cDNA or gDNA that came from T cells, B-cell-depleted T cells, or PBMCs.

V was pared by 5 bases and J by 7 bases, with 9 bases of the junction left unmatched. From germline, CDR1 is SEHNR and CDR2 FQNEAQ (reference sequence). This CDR3 spans 15 amino acids. As originally analysed: The authors estimated nucleated cell counts from reference gene primer amplification. Sequencing used immunoSEQ multiplex PCR; TCRdb keeps in-frame clones, though not all of them. The V and J calls and clone size come from that table; D and trimming were worked out from the DNA. The data show around 70,000 clones, around 90% seen once. This chain links TRBV7-9 with TRBJ1-4; 8 nucleotides agree with TRBD1. Source material: peripheral blood. The sequence derives from a human donor in a cohort sampled during active COVID-19. This chain's CDR3 is CASSLISGGGEKLFF. DNA for the CDR3: TGTGCCAGCAGCCTAATTTCAGGGGGCGGTGAAAAACTGTTTTTT.